This T cell receptor beta chain was identified in a study of T cells after yellow fever vaccination. Study outcomes and limitations: At around 95% for CD4 and around 91% for CD8, most primary-vaccination clones showed up again after the booster. Peaking faster, on day 5 versus 15, the secondary response was nonetheless weaker.

With respect to this clonotype: The antigen is undetermined.

The V end lost 4 bases, the J end lost 0 bases, and 7 bases lay between the germline ends. CDR3 length equals 15 residues. Germline CDR1 reads MNHEY; CDR2 reads SVGEGT. They built TCR cDNA with 5'RACE template switching, a step that put in a universal primer site and UMIs. TCRdb called the 5' RACE reads again in MiXCR, with one record for every CDR3 protein. The top ten clones hold 15% of a sample with 500,000 to 650,000 distinct CDR3 sequences, more than 9% of them seen once. The V call is TRBV6-2 or TRBV6-3, the J call TRBJ2-6; D remains ambiguous. This sequence originates from a man younger than 45 who received the YFV17D yellow fever vaccine. Sequencing was performed on PBMCs, taken on the day of the yellow fever booster vaccination. CDR3 loop: CASSFPHSGANVLTF. The CDR3 coding sequence is TGTGCCAGCAGTTTCCCCCACTCTGGGGCCAACGTCCTGACTTTC.